Following are 26 T cell receptor beta chains from one sample sequenced in a study of blood T cell repertoires in COVID-19. The method was immunoSEQ multiplex PCR; TCRdb's version includes in-frame clones alone and lacks a portion of them. Here the sample spans roughly 130,000 clones, around 83% being singletons. Sequenced input: PBMCs or T cells enriched from blood (not recorded which). The receptors derive from a man between 50 and 59 years old who had recovered from COVID-19.

This clone was seen only a few times. The J gene is TRBJ1-5, the V gene TRBV6-2 or TRBV6-3; TRBD1 matches at 9 bases. There are 15 residues in the CDR3. Germline V gene sequence: CDR1 MNHEY, CDR2 SVGEGT. After removal of 6 bases from V and 9 bases from J, the junction contained 12 bases not matched to a gene. In nucleotides, the CDR3 is TGTGCCAGCAGCCGCGGGACAGGGCCCTCAGGGCCCCAGCATTTT. It is translated as CASSRGTGPSGPQHF.

The chain combines TRBV13 with TRBJ1-6; weak D call: TRBD1 (6 bases). Per the germline V gene, CDR1 is PRHDT and CDR2 is FYEKMQ (reference sequence). This CDR3 has 15 amino acids. V was shortened by 0 bases and J by 10 bases, with 13 bases between the two germline ends. The CDR3 loop reads CASSLGQGGGSPLHF. CDR3 nucleotide sequence: TGTGCCAGCAGCTTAGGACAGGGCGGAGGCTCACCCCTCCACTTT.

The chain carries TRBV5-1 and TRBJ2-1; possible D gene TRBD2, 6 bases. Between the trimmed V and J ends, which lost 6 bases and 2 bases, there was a span of 12 bases. The CDR3 loop spans 14 amino acids. Germline V gene sequence: CDR1 SGHRS, CDR2 YFSETQ. The CDR3 DNA is TGCGCCAGCACCCGGGACTCCACCTACAATGAGCAGTTCTTC. Translating gives CASTRDSTYNEQFF.

This rearrangement joins TRBV15 to TRBJ1-5, with D hard to call. The V gene's germline CDR1 is LNHNV and CDR2 YYDKDF (reference sequence). CDR3 length: 16 amino acids. Trimming took off 7 bases at V and 0 bases at J, with 16 bases between the two ends. CDR3 nucleotides: TGTGCCACCAAGGCTCAGAGTAGCAATAGCAATCAGCCCCAGCATTTT. This translates into CATKAQSSNSNQPQHF.

V and J are TRBV19 and TRBJ1-2; D is undetermined. Germline V gene sequence: CDR1 LNHDA, CDR2 SQIVND (reference sequence). The CDR3 spans 13 residues. V was trimmed by 2 bases and J by 5 bases, leaving 9 bases between them. CDR3 amino acids: CASSIIYGYGYTF. CDR3 nucleotides: TGTGCCAGTAGTATAATTTACGGGTATGGCTACACCTTC. Based on the CDR3 plus reference TRBV19 and TRBJ1-2, the full variable domain is DGGITQSPKYLFRKEGQNVTLSCEQNLNHDAMYWYRQDPGQGLRLIYYSQIVNDFQKGDIAEGYSVSREKKESFPLTVTSAQKNPTAFYLCASSIIYGYGYTFGSGTRLTVV.

The chain employs TRBV11-2 and TRBJ2-7; a weak D match, TRBD1 (6 bases). Germline CDR1 SGHAT, CDR2 FQNNGV. The CDR3 spans 12 residues. The V end was cut by 7 bases, the J end by 5 bases, with 12 bases between. In DNA form, the CDR3 reads TGTGCCAGCAAACAGGGTGTCAACGAGCAGTACTTC. Protein sequence: CASKQGVNEQYF.

Remarks on this clone: Other DNA sequences in this sample translate to the same CDR3. The chain recombines TRBV9 with TRBJ2-3; no definite D call. CDR3 length: 12 amino acids. CDR1 SGDLS and CDR2 YYNGEE come from the germline V gene. V was shortened by 0 bases and J by 5 bases, with 4 bases between the two germline ends. The CDR3: CASSVGQDTQYF. The DNA of the CDR3 is TGTGCCAGCAGCGTAGGTCAAGATACGCAGTATTTT.

The V gene is TRBV28, the J gene TRBJ1-6, with D maybe TRBD1 (6 bases). V was clipped by 5 bases and J by 0 bases, with 20 bases between them. The CDR3 runs 19 residues. Germline V lookup: CDR1 MDHEN, CDR2 SYDVKM. The CDR3 loop is CASSLPGAGVSSYNSPLHF. Written as DNA, the CDR3 is TGTGCCAGCAGTCTCCCCGGTGCAGGGGTGAGCTCCTATAATTCACCCCTCCACTTT. Using reference TRBV28 and TRBJ1-6 for the parts outside the CDR3, the full variable domain is DVKVTQSSRYLVKRTGEKVFLECVQDMDHENMFWYRQDPGLGLRLIYFSYDVKMKEKGDIPEGYSVSREKKERFSLILESASTNQTSMYLCASSLPGAGVSSYNSPLHFGNGTRLTVT.

The chain has TRBV14 and TRBJ1-1; maybe TRBD1 (6 bases). Trimming stripped 4 bases from V and 1 base from J, with 10 bases between. The CDR3 totals 14 residues. Germline values: CDR1 SGHDN, CDR2 FVKESK. The CDR3 region has the DNA TGTGCCAGCAGCCGGGACACATGGAACACTGAAGCTTTCTTT. Amino acid sequence: CASSRDTWNTEAFF.

The chain is built from TRBV18 and TRBJ2-7, with TRBD1 identical over 9 bases. The CDR3 has 14 residues. Germline CDR1 reads KGHSH; CDR2 reads LQKENI. The ends lost 1 base at V and 5 bases at J; junction bases unmatched: 3. Here the CDR3 reads CASSPQGQGHEQYF. The CDR3 DNA follows: TGTGCCAGCTCACCACAGGGACAGGGCCACGAGCAGTACTTC.

This chain connects TRBV6-5 to TRBJ1-1; D is possibly TRBD1 (5 bases). Trimming took off 7 bases at V and 6 bases at J, with 15 bases between the two ends. CDR1 and CDR2 (germline): MNHEY, SVGAGI. This CDR3 has 13 residues. DNA for the CDR3: TGTGCCAGCAATCTACCCGGGGGGGCTGAAGCTTTCTTT. Protein sequence: CASNLPGGAEAFF.

The V call is TRBV7-2, the J call TRBJ2-1, with TRBD2 matching 7 bases. CDR1 SGHTA and CDR2 FQGNSA come from the germline V gene. The CDR3 is made up of 15 amino acids. The ends lost 0 bases at V and 2 bases at J; junction bases unmatched: 1. As DNA, the CDR3 is TGTGCCAGCAGCTTAGCGGGACTAACCTACAATGAGCAGTTCTTC. Translation: CASSLAGLTYNEQFF.

The rearrangement joins TRBV6-5 to TRBJ1-2; D perhaps matches TRBD1 (6 bases). The V end lost 2 bases, the J end lost 8 bases, and 18 bases lay between the germline ends. This CDR3 is built from 15 residues. Germline V gives CDR1 MNHEY, CDR2 SVGAGI. CDR3 DNA sequence: TGTGCCAGCAGTTACCCCGGACAGCCCTTACGGGGCTACACCTTC. Amino acid sequence: CASSYPGQPLRGYTF.

The chain combines TRBV2 with TRBJ1-3; 9 positions agree with TRBD1. The ends lost 3 bases at V and 5 bases at J; junction bases unmatched: 5. This CDR3 has 15 residues. Germline V gene lookup returns CDR1 SNHLY and CDR2 FYNNEI. The CDR3 DNA is TGTGCCAGCAGTGACCGGGACAGGGTGCGAAACACCATATATTTT. Translation: CASSDRDRVRNTIYF.

The chain employs TRBV15 and TRBJ1-1; D possibly corresponds to TRBD1 (6 bases). Germline CDR1 reads LNHNV; CDR2 reads YYDKDF (reference sequence). Trimming took off 3 bases at V and 0 bases at J, with 11 bases between the two ends. The CDR3 has 15 amino acids. DNA of the CDR3: TGTGCCACCAGCAGGGTACAGGGTCTGAACACTGAAGCTTTCTTT. Protein: CATSRVQGLNTEAFF.

There are a few counts of this clone. The sample carries other DNA sequences with the same CDR3. The chain combines TRBV28 with TRBJ2-2; the D gene is possibly TRBD2 (6 bases). Germline loops: CDR1 MDHEN, CDR2 SYDVKM. Between the trimmed V and J ends, which lost 9 bases and 5 bases, there was a span of 10 bases. There are 12 residues in the CDR3. The CDR3 loop is CASRAGTGELFF. In nucleotides, the CDR3 is TGTGCCAGTAGGGCGGGAACCGGGGAGCTGTTTTTT.

The V and J genes are TRBV30 and TRBJ2-5, with a weak D call TRBD1 (6 bases). The CDR3 length is 15 residues. V lost 3 bases, J lost 0 bases, and 14 bases lay in between. Germline-derived CDR1 and CDR2 are GTSNPN and SVGIG (reference sequence). In DNA, the CDR3 is TGTGCCTGGAGAACCGGGACAAAGTACCAAGAGACCCAGTACTTC. This encodes CAWRTGTKYQETQYF.

This clone came up a few times. The chain employs TRBV18 and TRBJ1-2, with D unresolved. V lost 1 base, J lost 2 bases, and 8 bases lay in between. CDR1 and CDR2 from the germline V gene are KGHSH and LQKENI. The length of the CDR3 is 14 residues. CDR3 bases: TGTGCCAGCTCACCACTCCCGGGAAACTATGGCTACACCTTC. It translates to CASSPLPGNYGYTF.

Here the CDR3 DNA reads TGTGCCAGCAGCTTGGCCAGCGGCTCCCAAGAGACCCAGTACTTC. Its translation: CASSLASGSQETQYF. This rearrangement joins TRBV5-6 to TRBJ2-5; D is perhaps TRBD2 (5 bases). CDR1 and CDR2 from the germline V gene are SGHDT and YYEEEE. V lost 0 bases and J 1 base, leaving 10 bases between the germline ends. This CDR3 spans 15 amino acids. The full variable domain, completed using reference TRBV5-6 and TRBJ2-5, is DAGVTQSPTHLIKTRGQQVTLRCSPKSGHDTVSWYQQALGQGPQFIFQYYEEEERQRGNFPDRFSGHQFPNYSSELNVNALLLGDSALYLCASSLASGSQETQYFGPGTRLLVL.

This rearrangement joins TRBV3-1 (or the pseudogene TRBV3-2) to TRBJ2-5; 7 nucleotides align to TRBD1. The CDR3 loop spans 14 amino acids. In germline, CDR1 is LGHDT, CDR2 YNNKEL (reference sequence). V was clipped by 2 bases and J by 5 bases; unmatched bases: 5. CDR3 loop: CASSQSTGLETQYF. The CDR3 bases are TGTGCCAGCAGCCAATCGACAGGGTTGGAGACCCAGTACTTC.

The CDR3: CASSDGRLAGKETQYF. As DNA, the CDR3 is TGTGCCAGCAGCGATGGTCGACTAGCGGGAAAAGAGACCCAGTACTTC. The chain employs TRBV5-8 and TRBJ2-5; 11 bases agree with TRBD2. The germline V gene encodes CDR1 SGHTS and CDR2 YDEGEE. With 4 bases clipped from V and 3 bases from J, the junction kept 8 bases outside the gene matches. The CDR3 covers 16 residues.

The CDR3 sequence is CASSLGSGEQYF. Here the CDR3 DNA reads TGTGCCAGCAGCTTGGGGTCGGGCGAGCAGTACTTC. This rearrangement joins TRBV5-6 to TRBJ2-7; D remains unclear. Germline loops: CDR1 SGHDT, CDR2 YYEEEE. CDR3 length equals 12 residues. Trimming pared 0 bases from V and 6 bases from J, leaving 7 bases between.

This sequence joins TRBV28 and TRBJ2-7; the match to TRBD1 covers 7 bases. Looked up from germline, CDR1 is MDHEN and CDR2 is SYDVKM. V trimming: 2 bases; J trimming: 3 bases; junction bases outside the gene matches: 1. The CDR3 contains 13 residues. This chain's CDR3 is CASSLGTDYEQYF. The CDR3 DNA follows: TGTGCCAGCAGTTTAGGGACAGACTACGAGCAGTACTTC.

The rearrangement links TRBV7-2 to TRBJ2-7; 12 bases map to TRBD2. This CDR3 contains 18 residues. V dropped 3 bases and J dropped 0; count of bases not matched to a gene: 9. The V gene's germline CDR1 is SGHTA and CDR2 FQGNSA. The CDR3 region is CASSFRTSGGLSSYEQYF. As DNA, the CDR3 is TGTGCCAGCAGCTTTCGAACTAGCGGGGGGTTGAGCTCCTACGAGCAGTACTTC.

The J gene is TRBJ2-3, the V gene TRBV7-3; 13 positions match TRBD2. The germline V gene encodes CDR1 SGHTA and CDR2 FQGTGA. The CDR3 loop spans 18 amino acids. The V and J ends lost 2 bases and 4 bases, in that order; junction bases with no gene match: 9. In DNA, the CDR3 is TGTGCCAGCAGCTTAGGGCTACTAGCGGGGGGGCATCCAGATACGCAGTATTTT. It encodes CASSLGLLAGGHPDTQYF.

The chain links TRBV6-5 to TRBJ2-7; tentative D call: TRBD1 (5 bases). Germline assignment: CDR1 MNHEY and CDR2 SVGAGI. This CDR3 spans 15 amino acids. Trimming removed 2 bases at V and 4 bases at J, with 15 bases between. The CDR3 DNA sequence: TGTGCCAGCAGTTACCTAGACAGCCAAGGTTACGAGCAGTACTTC. This encodes CASSYLDSQGYEQYF.